This T cell receptor (beta chain) was sequenced in a study of blood T cell repertoires in COVID-19 (dated by TCRdb to about 2020). Background on the whole study: The collaborator samples originated in the United States, Italy and Spain and spanned the acute and convalescent phases of COVID-19. The material from the prospective study consisted of cDNA or gDNA derived from T cells, B-cell-depleted T cells, or PBMCs. Subjects who had been exposed to COVID-19, were actively infected with it, or had recovered from it provided the deeply sampled blood TCRbeta repertoires that made up the dataset. The repertoires were released in a freely available public database meant as a resource for research on the immune response to SARS-CoV-2. Samples were obtained from the ongoing ImmuneRACE study (first 160 participants) and from 1,000 to 1,500 subjects provided by 6 global collaborators. The sample metadata nearly always contained a de-identified subject ID, COVID-19 status, age in years and sex. HLA class I and class II types, where available, came from metadata supplied by the sample provider rather than from assay-based typing.

General conclusions and limits of the study: Clinical and demographic metadata were provided uncurated, with the amount varying by source and participant.

TCRbeta CDR3 regions were amplified from genomic DNA using the immunoSEQ Assay, a bias-controlled multiplex PCR. The authors processed their data as follows. The number of nucleated cells in each sample was estimated from the amplification of reference gene primers within the assay. Sequence reads were collapsed and filtered to measure the absolute abundance of every unique TCRbeta CDR3 rearrangement. Productive Simpson clonality was computed per sample as the square root of Simpson's diversity index over productive rearrangements. In its TCRdb copy, this immuneACCESS table keeps in-frame sequences only and misses some clones. Where compared with another copy, unresolved V genes explain less than half of these, and the others have no known cause. V and J calls and clone size are as listed in that table; D and trimming were resolved from the DNA. The sample table contains around 200,000 clones; only one count was recorded for 70% to 90% of them. About 5% of the sample is taken by the ten largest.

Via the germline V gene, CDR1 is MDHEN and CDR2 SYDVKM. Relative to germline, V is 11 bases shorter and J is 2 bases shorter, with 10 bases between their ends. There are 13 amino acids in the CDR3, from cysteine to phenylalanine inclusive. Solely the CDR3 DNA is kept, with 39 bases framed from the first base. The sample holds a few counts of this clone. The antigen it recognizes is unknown. Base qualities are not provided; no much larger clone lies one nucleotide away. Collaborating institutions collected whole blood in K2EDTA tubes following their own protocols. For TCRbeta analysis, collaborators shipped samples as frozen whole blood, isolated PBMCs, or DNA extracted from either of those sample types.

This receptor chain uses TRBV28 and TRBJ1-6, with TRBD1 as a weak D call on 5 bases. The receptor's source is a woman of 80 years or more with acute or convalescent COVID-19. Sequenced: peripheral blood. The encoded CDR3 is CAGQGPYNSPLHF. The base sequence is TGTGCCGGGCAGGGCCCCTATAATTCACCCCTCCACTTT.